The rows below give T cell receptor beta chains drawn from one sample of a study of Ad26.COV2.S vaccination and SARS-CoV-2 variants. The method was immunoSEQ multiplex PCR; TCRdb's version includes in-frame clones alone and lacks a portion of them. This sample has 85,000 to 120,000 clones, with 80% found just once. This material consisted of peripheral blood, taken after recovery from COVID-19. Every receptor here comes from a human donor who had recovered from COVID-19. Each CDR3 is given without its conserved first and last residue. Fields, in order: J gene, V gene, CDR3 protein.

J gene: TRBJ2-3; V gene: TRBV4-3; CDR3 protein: ASSQIESDTQY
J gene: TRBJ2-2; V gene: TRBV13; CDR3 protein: ASSLGRDTSNTGELF
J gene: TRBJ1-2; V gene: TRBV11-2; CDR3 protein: ASGVARDRAYGYT
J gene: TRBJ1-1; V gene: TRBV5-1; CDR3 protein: ASSWTGLNTEAF
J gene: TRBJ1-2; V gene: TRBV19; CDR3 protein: ASSITSGRDYGYT
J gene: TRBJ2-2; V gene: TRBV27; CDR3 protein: ASSSGSRGGELF
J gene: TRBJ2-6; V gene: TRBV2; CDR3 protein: ASIGVSGANVLT
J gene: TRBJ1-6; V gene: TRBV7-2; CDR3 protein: ASSLANTGNSPLH
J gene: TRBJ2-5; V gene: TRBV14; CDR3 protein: ASSRIDRGLQETQY
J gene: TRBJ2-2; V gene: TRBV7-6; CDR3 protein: ASSLRPEGGARTGELF
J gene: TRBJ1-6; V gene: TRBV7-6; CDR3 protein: ASSSTGASPLH
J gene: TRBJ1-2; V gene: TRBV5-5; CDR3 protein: ASSLRGREANYGYT
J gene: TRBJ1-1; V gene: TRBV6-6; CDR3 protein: ASSDRAYGGGAF
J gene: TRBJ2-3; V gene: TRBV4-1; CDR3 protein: ASSQQGQGIRDTQY
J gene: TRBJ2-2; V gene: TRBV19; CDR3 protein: ASTSREAIAGELF
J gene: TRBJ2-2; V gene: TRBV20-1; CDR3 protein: SARSAGELF
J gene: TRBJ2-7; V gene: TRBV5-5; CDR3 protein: ASSFGQFYEQY
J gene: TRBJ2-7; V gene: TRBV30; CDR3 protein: AWSSYYEQY
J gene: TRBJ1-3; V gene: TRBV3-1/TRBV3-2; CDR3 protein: ASSQLPQGLGDTIY
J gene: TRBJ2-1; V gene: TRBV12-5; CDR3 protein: ASERTGGVEQF
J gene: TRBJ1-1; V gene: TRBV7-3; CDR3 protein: ASSPHRNSEAF
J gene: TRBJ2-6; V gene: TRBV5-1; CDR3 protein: ASSLYGNSGANVLT
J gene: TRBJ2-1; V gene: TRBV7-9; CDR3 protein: ASSPPSGRGVNEQF
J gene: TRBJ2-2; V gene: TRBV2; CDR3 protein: ASSDTRSNTGELF
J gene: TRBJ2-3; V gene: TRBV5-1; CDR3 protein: ASSFRTSGFTDTQY
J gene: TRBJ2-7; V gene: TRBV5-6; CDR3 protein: ASSLSSRDNSYEQY
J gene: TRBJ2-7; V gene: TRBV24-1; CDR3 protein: ATSSTTGAYSYEQY
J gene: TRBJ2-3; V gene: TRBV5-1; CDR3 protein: ASSSGQGGTDTQY
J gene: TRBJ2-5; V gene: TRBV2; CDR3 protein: ASRPGPRETQY
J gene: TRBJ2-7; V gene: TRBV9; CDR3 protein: ASSVDHYFSEQY
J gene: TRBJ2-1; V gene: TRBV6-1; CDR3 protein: ASSERPLSYNEQF
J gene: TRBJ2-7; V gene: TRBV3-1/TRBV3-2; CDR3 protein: ASSQVHSLGSYEQY
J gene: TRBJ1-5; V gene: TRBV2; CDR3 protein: ASSEQGLNQPQH
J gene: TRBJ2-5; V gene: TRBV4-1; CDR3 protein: ASSQDGRGGGAQGTQY
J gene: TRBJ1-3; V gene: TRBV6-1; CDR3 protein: ASSEDFSGNTIY
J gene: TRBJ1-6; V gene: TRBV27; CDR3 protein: ASSLDRVGSPLH
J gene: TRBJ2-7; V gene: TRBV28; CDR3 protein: ASSLGAHSYEQY